The 27 T cell receptor beta chains listed next were all sequenced from one sample in a study of T cells in Graves' hyperthyroidism and ophthalmopathy. Regions amplified from RNA transcripts were the TCR beta CDR3 regions. In the first-round RT-PCR of the TCR CDR3, the HTBI primer set was used. TCRdb itself ran the multiplex PCR reads through MiXCR, one entry per CDR3 protein. Of about 160,000 distinct CDR3 sequences listed, approximately 9% are singletons. The sample taken for sequencing was blood. The receptors were gathered from a woman in her late teens or twenties with Graves' hyperthyroidism that later progressed to Graves' ophthalmopathy.

This clonotype was detected ten times or more. The V gene is TRBV3-1, the J gene TRBJ1-2; possible D gene TRBD1, 6 bases. The CDR3 has 17 residues. Between the trimmed V and J ends, which lost 2 bases and 0 bases, there was a span of 16 bases. CDR1 and CDR2 from the germline V gene are LGHDT and YNNKEL (reference sequence). The chain's CDR3 is CASSQTGANPTNYGYTF. DNA of the CDR3: TGTGCCAGCAGCCAAACGGGGGCCAACCCCACTAACTATGGCTACACCTTC.

The table lists this clonotype with many counts. Here the CDR3 reads CASSRVGRTDTQYF. CDR3 sequence (DNA): TGTGCCAGCAGTCGGGTGGGACGCACAGATACGCAGTATTTT. The chain employs TRBV28 and TRBJ2-3, with D perhaps given as TRBD1 or TRBD2 (5 bases each). The CDR3 spans 14 residues. V lost 5 bases and J 1 base, leaving 10 bases between the germline ends. Per germline, CDR1 MDHEN and CDR2 SYDVKM. The whole variable domain, remainder taken from reference TRBV28 and TRBJ2-3, is DVKVTQSSRYLVKRTGEKVFLECVQDMDHENMFWYRQDPGLGLRLIYFSYDVKMKEKGDIPEGYSVSREKKERFSLILESASTNQTSMYLCASSRVGRTDTQYFGPGTRLTVL.

This clonotype showed up many times. The J gene is TRBJ2-3, the V gene TRBV7-3; TRBD2 matches at 10 bases. Germline trimming cut 5 bases from V and 0 bases from J; bases unmatched to any gene: 8. Germline V gene data show CDR1 as SGHTA and CDR2 as FQGTGA. The CDR3 extends over 17 amino acids. This chain's CDR3 is CASSPSGSSASTDTQYF. The CDR3 region has the DNA TGTGCCAGCAGCCCTAGCGGGAGTAGCGCTAGCACAGATACGCAGTATTTT.

There are a few counts of this clonotype. The chain uses TRBV5-1 and TRBJ1-6; a possible D gene is TRBD1 (6 bases). Trimming removed 3 bases from V and 6 bases from J, with 13 bases in between. Per germline, CDR1 SGHRS and CDR2 YFSETQ. CDR3 length: 15 amino acids. DNA for the CDR3: TGCGCCAGCAGCTGGGGGGCAGGCGGTAATTCACCCCTCCACTTT. Encoded protein: CASSWGAGGNSPLHF.

In its sample, this clonotype was seen many times. The rearrangement links TRBV19 to TRBJ1-6, with D perhaps matching TRBD1 (6 bases). The V end was cut by 3 bases, the J end by 10 bases, with 13 bases between. This CDR3 has 14 residues. Germline V CDR1 and CDR2: LNHDA, SQIVND (reference sequence). This CDR3 is CASSIGDIASPLHF. The DNA for the CDR3 is TGTGCCAGTAGTATCGGGGACATAGCATCACCCCTCCACTTT.

The V and J genes are TRBV20-1 and TRBJ2-3; D may match TRBD1 or TRBD2 (5 bases each). Looked up from germline, CDR1 is DFQATT and CDR2 is SNEGSKA (reference sequence). V was clipped by 1 base and J by 5 bases, with 22 bases between them. The CDR3 runs to 17 residues. CDR3 DNA sequence: TGCAGTGCTAGAGGCCCTCGAGGGACCCCGGCGGGAGATACGCAGTATTTT. Its protein product is CSARGPRGTPAGDTQYF.

This clonotype was seen repeatedly, ten times or more. The chain has TRBV2 and TRBJ1-1; TRBD1 matches 9 bases. V lost 6 bases and J lost 3; bases outside the gene matches: 5. CDR3 length: 14 amino acids. Germline values: CDR1 SNHLY, CDR2 FYNNEI. The CDR3 region has the DNA TGTGCCAGCAGCCGGGACAGGGTTGACACTGAAGCTTTCTTT. Translated, it gives CASSRDRVDTEAFF.

This clonotype came up many times. The rearrangement joins TRBV28 to TRBJ1-5; 9 bases match TRBD1. The CDR3 loop spans 16 amino acids. Per the germline V gene, CDR1 is MDHEN and CDR2 is SYDVKM. The junction had 5 bases not matched to a gene; V was cut back by 1 base and J by 4 bases. CDR3 bases: TGTGCCAGCAGTTTATCAACCGGGACAGGGAATCAGCCCCAGCATTTT. It specifies CASSLSTGTGNQPQHF.

This clonotype was seen ten or more times. This chain joins TRBV11-2 and TRBJ2-2; D might be TRBD1 (6 bases). The CDR3 consists of 14 residues. The germline V gene encodes CDR1 SGHAT and CDR2 FQNNGV. Trimming took off 5 bases at V and 7 bases at J, with 14 bases between the two ends. The CDR3 region is CASSTLRGSGELFF. CDR3 DNA sequence: TGTGCCAGCAGCACTCTCAGGGGCAGCGGGGAGCTGTTTTTT.

There are many counts of this clonotype. V is TRBV29-1 and J is TRBJ1-1; 7 positions match TRBD1. Looked up from germline, CDR1 is SQVTM and CDR2 is ANQGSEA. V shed 1 base, J shed 11 bases, and the junction held 13 bases outside the gene matches. The CDR3 runs 14 residues. CDR3 nucleotide sequence: TGCAGCGTTGAAGGACAGACAGGGTTGTTAGGGGCTTTCTTT. As protein: CSVEGQTGLLGAFF.

The chain carries TRBV9 and TRBJ2-1; D is tentatively TRBD1 or TRBD2 (6 bases each). CDR1 and CDR2 (germline): SGDLS, YYNGEE. This CDR3 region has 16 residues. V gave up 7 bases and J gave up 2 bases, with 19 bases separating them. As DNA, the CDR3 is TGTGCCAGCGCTTCGAGGGGGGCCACCGCCTACAATGAGCAGTTCTTC. Translation gives CASASRGATAYNEQFF.

This chain connects TRBV3-1 to TRBJ2-7, with TRBD1 matching over 12 bases. The CDR3 sequence is 15 residues long. V was clipped by 5 bases and J by 7 bases; unmatched bases: 9. Per the germline V gene, CDR1 is LGHDT and CDR2 is YNNKEL (reference sequence). The CDR3 spells CASSSRDRGRREQYF. The CDR3 DNA is TGTGCCAGCAGCTCCCGGGACAGGGGGCGGAGGGAGCAGTACTTC.

This clonotype was found many times. The V gene is TRBV29-1, the J gene TRBJ2-2; 9 positions agree with TRBD1. Germline V gives CDR1 SQVTM, CDR2 ANQGSEA. The CDR3 is made up of 15 amino acids. V dropped 7 bases and J dropped 4; count of bases not matched to a gene: 10. The CDR3 here is CSAVGTGRATGELFF. Here the CDR3 DNA reads TGCAGCGCAGTAGGGACAGGGAGGGCCACCGGGGAGCTGTTTTTT.

This clonotype was seen ten or more times. The CDR3, as DNA: TGTGCCAGTACCCTGGGGCCGCCACCGGTCTATGGCTACACCTTC. Protein: CASTLGPPPVYGYTF. The chain combines TRBV19 with TRBJ1-2; D is perhaps TRBD1 (5 bases). The germline gives CDR1 LNHDA, CDR2 SQIVND (reference sequence). V lost 7 bases and J lost 4, with 19 bases in between. CDR3 size: 15 residues.

This clonotype has ten or more counts. This chain joins TRBV6-1 and TRBJ2-3; 7 bases agree with TRBD1. Per germline, CDR1 MNHNS and CDR2 SASEGT. V lost 7 bases and J lost 1; bases outside the gene matches: 8. This CDR3 has 15 amino acids. CDR3 loop: CASNTWTGRTDTQYF. The CDR3 nucleotides are TGTGCCAGCAACACATGGACAGGCCGCACAGATACGCAGTATTTT.

This clonotype was counted ten times or more. This chain joins TRBV9 and TRBJ1-2; 10 bases are a match to TRBD1. From germline, CDR1 is SGDLS and CDR2 YYNGEE. There are 14 residues in the CDR3. Unmatched junction bases numbered 5, after V lost 3 bases and J lost 6 bases. The CDR3 spells CASSARGTGDGYTF. The CDR3 DNA reads TGTGCCAGCAGCGCAAGGGGGACAGGGGATGGCTACACCTTC.

In this sample, this clonotype turned up many times. The chain employs TRBV7-2 and TRBJ2-5; no firm D call. Trimming shortened V by 5 bases and J by 4 bases, and 11 bases separated the two germline ends. Germline CDR1 and CDR2: SGHTA and FQGNSA. The CDR3 sequence is 13 residues long. CDR3 nucleotides: TGTGCCAGCAGCGCAACTATACGAGAGACCCAGTACTTC. Translated, it gives CASSATIRETQYF.

This clonotype showed up many times. This chain links TRBV9 with TRBJ1-1; TRBD1 aligns across 8 bases. CDR3 length equals 15 residues. From germline, CDR1 is SGDLS and CDR2 YYNGEE. With V trimmed by 4 bases and J by 8 bases, 13 bases remained unmatched. The CDR3 DNA follows: TGTGCCAGCAGCCCTCGACAGGGGCAACACGGCGAAGCTTTCTTT. This encodes CASSPRQGQHGEAFF.

This clonotype occurred many times. In nucleotides, the CDR3 is TGTGCCAGCAGCGCGGACACAAATCAGCCCCAGCATTTT. It is translated as CASSADTNQPQHF. This chain joins TRBV9 and TRBJ1-5; a weak D match, TRBD1 (5 bases). This CDR3 comprises 13 residues. V dropped 3 bases and J dropped 4 bases, with 8 bases sitting between them. Germline CDR1 and CDR2: SGDLS and YYNGEE.

The sample holds many counts of this clonotype. The V and J genes are TRBV2 and TRBJ1-4; 8 positions match TRBD1. V was clipped by 6 bases and J by 7 bases; unmatched bases: 7. The CDR3 sequence is 14 residues long. The germline V gene encodes CDR1 SNHLY and CDR2 FYNNEI. This CDR3 is CASSAGTGGEKLFF. DNA for the CDR3: TGTGCCAGCAGCGCCGGGACAGGAGGTGAAAAACTGTTTTTT.

This clonotype was seen at least ten times. The chain uses TRBV6-1 and TRBJ1-2; the D is unclear. Germline CDR1 MNHNS, CDR2 SASEGT. This CDR3 has 12 amino acids. V dropped 11 bases and J dropped 6 bases, with 16 bases sitting between them. The CDR3 coding sequence is TGTGCCGTCCGGACTGCTGACGATGGCTACACCTTC. Its translation: CAVRTADDGYTF.

This clonotype has just a few counts. The V and J genes are TRBV6-1 and TRBJ2-1; possibly TRBD2 for D (5 bases). The V gene lost 8 bases and the J gene lost 0 bases, with 11 bases spanning the gap. CDR1 and CDR2 (germline): MNHNS, SASEGT. CDR3 length: 14 amino acids. Written as DNA, the CDR3 is TGTGCCAGCGTCATCCGGGACTCCTACAATGAGCAGTTCTTC. Its protein product is CASVIRDSYNEQFF.

This clonotype was counted at least ten times. The J gene is TRBJ2-7, the V gene TRBV2, with 9 bases lining up with TRBD1. The CDR3 loop spans 14 amino acids. Germline V CDR1 and CDR2: SNHLY, FYNNEI. V was pared by 6 bases and J by 3 bases, with 6 bases of the junction left unmatched. CDR3 sequence reads: CASRSGQGDYEQYF. In DNA form, the CDR3 reads TGTGCCAGCAGATCGGGACAGGGAGACTACGAGCAGTACTTC.

This clonotype was recorded at least ten times. The chain carries TRBV3-1 and TRBJ1-6; D unclear. V was shortened by 4 bases and J by 11 bases, with 12 bases between the two germline ends. Germline V CDR1 and CDR2: LGHDT, YNNKEL (reference sequence). The CDR3 sequence is 13 residues long. The CDR3 here is CASSPLGVTPLHF. CDR3 bases: TGTGCCAGCAGCCCTCTTGGGGTTACACCCCTCCACTTT.

This clonotype has ten or more counts. The V and J genes are TRBV7-9 and TRBJ1-1; D uncertain. The CDR3 extends over 13 amino acids. Trimming cost V 4 bases and J 9 bases, with 15 bases left between them. From germline, CDR1 is SEHNR and CDR2 FQNEAQ (reference sequence). The CDR3 DNA reads as TGTGCCAGCAGCTCCTCGAGAGGAACAAAAGCTTTCTTT. It encodes CASSSSRGTKAFF.

This clonotype has more than one count but fewer than ten. J is TRBJ2-1 and V is TRBV9; D is undetermined. Germline V lookup: CDR1 SGDLS, CDR2 YYNGEE. The CDR3 is 12 amino acids. With 3 bases removed from V and 7 bases from J, the gap between germline ends came to 8 bases. The CDR3 loop reads CASSAPPNEQFF. CDR3 bases: TGTGCCAGCAGCGCCCCTCCGAATGAGCAGTTCTTC. Supplemented by reference TRBV9 and TRBJ2-1, the full variable domain reads DSGVTQTPKHLITATGQRVTLRCSPRSGDLSVYWYQQSLDQGLQFLIQYYNGEERAKGNILERFSAQQFPDLHSELNLSSLELGDSALYFCASSAPPNEQFFGPGTRLTVL.

This clonotype was recorded many times. One junction end disagrees with the germline gene, perhaps due to a read error. CDR3 loop: CASREETGADTQYF. DNA for the CDR3: TGTGCCAGCAGGGAAGAGACAGGGGCTGATACGCAGTATTTT. The gene calls are TRBV6-1 and TRBJ2-3, with 8 bases that match TRBD1. Looked up from germline, CDR1 is MNHNS and CDR2 is SASEGT. This CDR3 comprises 14 residues.